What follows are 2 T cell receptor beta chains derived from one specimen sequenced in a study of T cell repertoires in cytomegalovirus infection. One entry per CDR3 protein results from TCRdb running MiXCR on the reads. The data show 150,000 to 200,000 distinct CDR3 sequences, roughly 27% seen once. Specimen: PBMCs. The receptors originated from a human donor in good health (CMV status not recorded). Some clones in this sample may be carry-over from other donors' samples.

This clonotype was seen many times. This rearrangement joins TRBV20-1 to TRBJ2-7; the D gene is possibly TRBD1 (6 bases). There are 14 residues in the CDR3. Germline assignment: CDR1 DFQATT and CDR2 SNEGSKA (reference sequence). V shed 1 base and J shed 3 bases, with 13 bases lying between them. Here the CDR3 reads CSARARDRSYEQYF. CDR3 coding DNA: TGCAGTGCTAGAGCACGAGACAGGAGCTACGAGCAGTACTTC.

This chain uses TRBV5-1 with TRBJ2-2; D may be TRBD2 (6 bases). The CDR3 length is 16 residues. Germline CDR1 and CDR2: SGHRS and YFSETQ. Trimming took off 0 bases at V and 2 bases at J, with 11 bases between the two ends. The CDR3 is CASSLDRGINTGELFF. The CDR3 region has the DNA TGCGCCAGCAGCTTGGACCGGGGGATTAACACCGGGGAGCTGTTTTTT.